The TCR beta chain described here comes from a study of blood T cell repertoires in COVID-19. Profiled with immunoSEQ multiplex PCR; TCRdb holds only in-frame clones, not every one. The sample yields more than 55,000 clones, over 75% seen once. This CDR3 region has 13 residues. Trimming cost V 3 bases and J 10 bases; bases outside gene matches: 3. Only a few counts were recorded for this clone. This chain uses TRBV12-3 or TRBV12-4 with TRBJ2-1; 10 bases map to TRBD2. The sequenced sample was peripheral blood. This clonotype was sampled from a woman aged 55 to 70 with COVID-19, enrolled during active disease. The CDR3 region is CASSLRTSGEQFF. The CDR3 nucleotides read TGTGCCAGCAGTTTGAGGACTAGCGGAGAGCAGTTCTTC.